Reported below is one T cell receptor beta chain. Sequencing was performed with immunoSEQ multiplex PCR; in TCRdb, only in-frame clones are kept and a portion is missing. The sample shows 350,000 to 450,000 clones, around 90% of them seen only once. These data come from a study of blood T cell repertoires in COVID-19. Trimming pared 1 base from V and 0 bases from J, leaving 11 bases between. There are 15 residues in the CDR3. Germline V gene data show CDR1 as SGHKS and CDR2 as YYEKEE (reference sequence). This chain connects TRBV5-5 to TRBJ2-7; D is unclear. Input material: peripheral blood. The sequence derives from a man in his forties or fifties with acute or convalescent COVID-19. DNA of the CDR3: TGTGCCAGCAGCTTGCAGATACCCAGCTCCTACGAGCAGTACTTC. Its translation is CASSLQIPSSYEQYF.